This T cell receptor (beta chain) was documented in a study of T cells in Graves' hyperthyroidism and ophthalmopathy. What was amplified from RNA transcripts were TCR beta CDR3 regions. The study used the HTBI primer set for a first-round RT-PCR of the TCR CDR3. TCRdb independently ran MiXCR on the multiplex PCR reads; one entry per CDR3 protein. This sample has roughly 240,000 distinct CDR3 sequences, with approximately 16% found just once. Germline loops: CDR1 SGHKS, CDR2 YYEKEE (reference sequence). The CDR3 length is 15 residues. Trimming left V 2 bases short and J 5 bases short, with 16 bases between.

The receptor's source is a woman between 18 and 29 years old with Graves' ophthalmopathy. The chain joins TRBV5-5 to TRBJ1-2; D is ambiguous. The sample was blood. CDR3 loop: CASSFGPREQYGYTF. The CDR3 DNA sequence: TGTGCCAGCAGCTTTGGGCCACGGGAGCAGTATGGCTACACCTTC.